Listed here are 26 T cell receptor beta chains from one sample, sequenced in a study of T cell responses to AZD1222 COVID-19 vaccine. The method was immunoSEQ multiplex PCR; TCRdb's version includes in-frame clones alone and lacks a portion of them. The sample records more than 150,000 clones, over 90% being singletons. The material was peripheral blood, obtained 28 days after the second AZD1222 dose. The source is an adult who received the AZD1222 COVID-19 vaccine.

The chain combines TRBV19 with TRBJ1-1; no clear D. This CDR3 is 12 amino acids long. From germline, CDR1 is LNHDA and CDR2 SQIVND (reference sequence). V gave up 5 bases and J gave up 5 bases, with 9 bases separating them. The CDR3 is CASSLRTTEAFF. The CDR3 DNA reads as TGTGCCAGTAGTCTCCGGACGACTGAAGCTTTCTTT.

The chain combines TRBV11-2 with TRBJ2-6; D remains unclear. Germline CDR1 is SGHAT and CDR2 is FQNNGV. Deletions cut 5 bases from V and 0 bases from J, with 8 bases between. CDR3 size: 15 residues. The CDR3 sequence is CASSGSDSGANVLTF. CDR3 DNA: TGTGCCAGCAGCGGCAGCGACTCTGGGGCCAACGTCCTGACTTTC.

The chain is built from TRBV6-5 and TRBJ1-6; D unclear. The CDR3 consists of 16 residues. Germline CDR1 is MNHEY and CDR2 is SVGAGI. V lost 2 bases and J lost 0, with 8 bases in between. The CDR3 loop reads CASSYGRNSYNSPLHF. The CDR3 DNA reads as TGTGCCAGCAGTTACGGGCGGAACTCCTATAATTCACCCCTCCACTTT.

This clone was observed a single time. The gene calls are TRBV7-9 and TRBJ2-1; D is perhaps TRBD2 (5 bases). Trimming cost V 2 bases and J 9 bases, with 14 bases left between them. This CDR3 comprises 14 residues. Germline V gives CDR1 SEHNR, CDR2 FQNEAQ (reference sequence). The CDR3 spells CASSLTRVGIEQFF. Here the CDR3 DNA reads TGTGCCAGCAGCTTAACGAGGGTAGGGATTGAGCAGTTCTTC.

The table lists this clone with a count of one. The chain combines TRBV14 with TRBJ2-1; D call uncertain. The CDR3 has 12 amino acids. Germline V gives CDR1 SGHDN, CDR2 FVKESK. Deletions cut 1 base from V and 9 bases from J, with 7 bases between. CDR3 sequence: CASSQGVSEQFF. CDR3 DNA sequence: TGTGCCAGCAGCCAAGGGGTTTCTGAGCAGTTCTTC.

This clone was seen a few times. The V and J genes are TRBV7-9 and TRBJ2-7; TRBD1 matches at 8 bases. CDR3 length: 13 amino acids. Germline trimming cut 3 bases from V and 4 bases from J; bases unmatched to any gene: 2. CDR1 is SEHNR and CDR2 is FQNEAQ in the germline V gene (reference sequence). CDR3 DNA sequence: TGTGCCAGCAGCTTGCAGGGGGCATACGAGCAGTACTTC. This sequence encodes CASSLQGAYEQYF.

This chain connects TRBV7-2 to TRBJ2-5; D gene ambiguous. Germline lookup yields CDR1 SGHTA and CDR2 FQGNSA. The V gene lost 2 bases and the J gene lost 9 bases, with 13 bases spanning the gap. CDR3 length: 13 amino acids. The CDR3 loop reads CASSLRPVPPQYF. CDR3 DNA: TGTGCCAGCAGCTTACGCCCAGTACCGCCCCAGTACTTC.

This chain links TRBV6-5 with TRBJ1-4, with 8 bases matching TRBD1. CDR1 and CDR2 from the germline V gene are MNHEY and SVGAGI. J gave up 7 bases and V 6 bases, and 7 bases lay outside the gene matches. The CDR3 runs 14 residues. The DNA of the CDR3 is TGTGCCAGCAGAGGACAGGGAGTAGGTGAAAAACTGTTTTTT. Its protein is CASRGQGVGEKLFF.

The chain is built from TRBV18 and TRBJ1-6; D gene uncertain. The V end lost 1 base, the J end lost 6 bases, and 10 bases lay between the germline ends. Germline V gives CDR1 KGHSH, CDR2 LQKENI. The CDR3 is made up of 15 amino acids. The CDR3: CASSPREVFNSPLHF. The CDR3 DNA reads as TGTGCCAGCTCACCACGTGAAGTCTTTAATTCACCCCTCCACTTT.

This chain links TRBV11-2 with TRBJ2-5; 9 bases agree with TRBD2. The CDR3 has 15 amino acids. Germline lookup yields CDR1 SGHAT and CDR2 FQNNGV. With 0 bases clipped from V and 4 bases from J, the junction kept 3 bases outside the gene matches. This chain's CDR3 is CASSLEAGGGETQYF. The CDR3 DNA is TGTGCCAGCAGCTTAGAAGCGGGGGGAGGAGAGACCCAGTACTTC.

The chain links TRBV7-8 to TRBJ1-5, with D hard to call. This CDR3 contains 16 residues. Germline assignment: CDR1 SGHVS and CDR2 FQNEAQ. V lost 3 bases, J lost 4 bases, and 16 bases lay in between. The CDR3 DNA reads as TGTGCCAGCAGCTTGGCAGGAGGCACCAAAAATCAGCCCCAGCATTTT. This codes for CASSLAGGTKNQPQHF.

This chain uses TRBV5-1 with TRBJ1-3; a possible D gene is TRBD1 (5 bases). Germline V gene sequence: CDR1 SGHRS, CDR2 YFSETQ. The CDR3 has 16 residues. Trimming cost V 0 bases and J 4 bases, with 14 bases left between them. CDR3: CASSLAGGNYGNTIYF. The CDR3 nucleotides are TGCGCCAGCAGCTTGGCCGGGGGGAACTACGGAAACACCATATATTTT.

The V gene is TRBV27, the J gene TRBJ2-2; 7 bases match TRBD1. The CDR3 contains 15 residues. The trim removed 7 bases at V and 5 bases at J, leaving 10 bases unmatched. Germline loops: CDR1 MNHEY, CDR2 SMNVEV (reference sequence). CDR3 DNA: TGTGCCAGCACCCAGGGGGAAGGGACGACCGGGGAGCTGTTTTTT. This encodes CASTQGEGTTGELFF.

The rearrangement joins TRBV30 to TRBJ1-1; possibly TRBD1 for D (6 bases). Germline V gene data show CDR1 as GTSNPN and CDR2 as SVGIG (reference sequence). The CDR3 has 13 amino acids. V was clipped by 8 bases and J by 1 base, with 14 bases between them. The CDR3 loop is CARGGGGNTEAFF. Here the CDR3 DNA reads TGTGCCCGAGGTGGAGGGGGGAACACTGAAGCTTTCTTT.

The V call is TRBV18, the J call TRBJ2-3; no clear D. Deletions cut 6 bases from V and 3 bases from J, with 7 bases between. This CDR3 comprises 12 residues. The V gene's germline CDR1 is KGHSH and CDR2 LQKENI. DNA for the CDR3: TGTGCCAGCTCTGTCCAGACAGATACGCAGTATTTT. Translated: CASSVQTDTQYF.

This clone appeared a few times. The chain employs TRBV7-8 and TRBJ2-7; 8 bases map to TRBD1. Germline values: CDR1 SGHVS, CDR2 FQNEAQ. The CDR3 consists of 15 residues. V was clipped by 5 bases and J by 5 bases; unmatched bases: 11. Here the CDR3 reads CASSPGGQGADEQYF. In DNA, the CDR3 is TGTGCCAGCAGCCCCGGGGGTCAGGGGGCGGACGAGCAGTACTTC.

The V and J genes are TRBV19 and TRBJ2-7; tentative D call: TRBD1 (7 bases). CDR1 is LNHDA, CDR2 SQIVND, per germline (reference sequence). The CDR3 contains 15 residues. Trimming stripped 6 bases from V and 3 bases from J, with 18 bases between. The CDR3 reads CASRITGDSIYEQYF. CDR3 nucleotide sequence: TGTGCCAGTAGGATAACGGGGGACAGCATCTACGAGCAGTACTTC.

This sequence joins TRBV18 and TRBJ2-7, with unresolved D. The CDR3 has 13 amino acids. CDR1 and CDR2 (germline): KGHSH, LQKENI. V shed 3 bases and J shed 3 bases, with 9 bases lying between them. DNA of the CDR3: TGTGCCAGCTCACCTGGAACCTACTACGAGCAGTACTTC. It translates to CASSPGTYYEQYF.

The gene calls are TRBV7-9 and TRBJ1-2; 9 bases are shared with TRBD1. CDR1 and CDR2 from the germline V gene are SEHNR and FQNEAQ (reference sequence). V trimming: 4 bases; J trimming: 6 bases; junction bases outside the gene matches: 6. CDR3 size: 14 residues. DNA of the CDR3: TGTGCCAGCAGCTCCACAGGGGGCAACCATGGCTACACCTTC. Translated: CASSSTGGNHGYTF.

The V call is TRBV4-3, the J call TRBJ2-3, with D possibly being TRBD2 (5 bases). The germline gives CDR1 LGHNA, CDR2 YSLEER. The germline V and J ends were trimmed by 4 bases and 10 bases, with 15 bases remaining between them. CDR3 size: 13 residues. CDR3 residues: CASSPTFTGSQYF. DNA of the CDR3: TGCGCCAGCAGCCCTACCTTCACGGGGTCGCAGTATTTT.

The chain recombines TRBV27 with TRBJ1-2; 8 nucleotides line up with TRBD1. Germline V gene lookup returns CDR1 MNHEY and CDR2 SMNVEV (reference sequence). The CDR3 extends over 17 amino acids. V shed 5 bases and J 3 bases; nucleotides not matched to a gene: 14. The CDR3 DNA reads TGTGCCAGCAGTCCGGCCTGGGGAGACAGGGGTTACTATGGCTACACCTTC. It is translated as CASSPAWGDRGYYGYTF.

For the CDR3, the DNA is TGTGCCACCAGTGAACCGGACCAGCCCAACACCGGGGAGCTGTTTTTT. Translated, it gives CATSEPDQPNTGELFF. This chain joins TRBV24-1 and TRBJ2-2; D gene unclear. The CDR3 contains 16 residues. V lost 4 bases to trimming and J lost 2 bases, with 13 bases between them. Germline CDR1 reads KGHDR; CDR2 reads SFDVKD.

CDR3 loop: CASSFGREAGELFF. CDR3 DNA: TGTGCCAGCAGTTTCGGCAGGGAGGCCGGGGAGCTGTTTTTT. This sequence joins TRBV27 and TRBJ2-2, with a weak D call TRBD2 (6 bases). Germline V gene sequence: CDR1 MNHEY, CDR2 SMNVEV (reference sequence). The germline V and J ends were trimmed by 3 bases and 6 bases, with 11 bases remaining between them. This CDR3 spans 14 amino acids.

The chain is built from TRBV9 and TRBJ1-2; 7 bases are shared with TRBD1. The junction had 8 bases not matched to a gene; V was cut back by 6 bases and J by 3 bases. CDR1 is SGDLS and CDR2 is YYNGEE in the germline V gene. The CDR3 is made up of 14 amino acids. CDR3 amino acids: CASTFSGTDYGYTF. CDR3 in DNA: TGTGCCAGCACCTTTTCCGGGACAGACTATGGCTACACCTTC.

The rearrangement uses TRBV5-1 and TRBJ2-3, with 7 nucleotides matching TRBD1. CDR1 and CDR2 (germline): SGHRS, YFSETQ. Trimming took 4 bases from V and 3 from J; bases not matched to a gene: 5. The CDR3 consists of 14 residues. Here the CDR3 reads CASSRQGQTDTQYF. As DNA, the CDR3 is TGCGCCAGCAGCAGACAGGGCCAGACAGATACGCAGTATTTT.

V and J are TRBV5-8 and TRBJ1-5; D possibly corresponds to TRBD1 (6 bases). Germline lookup yields CDR1 SGHTS and CDR2 YDEGEE. V lost 0 bases and J 5 bases, leaving 12 bases between the germline ends. The CDR3 is 15 amino acids. CDR3 nucleotides: TGTGCCAGCAGCTTGGGTGTCAGGGGTGATCAGCCCCAGCATTTT. Translation gives CASSLGVRGDQPQHF.